This T cell receptor beta chain originates from a study of spatial heterogeneity in lung cancer. Study outcomes and limitations: TCRs found ubiquitously expanded in tumor appeared in blood more at resection than at follow-up.

A single record per CDR3 protein comes from TCRdb applying MiXCR to the 5' RACE reads. The data show tens of thousands of distinct CDR3 sequences, with roughly 10% seen just once and roughly 45% held by the top ten. Trimming left V 4 bases short and J 4 bases short, with 28 bases between. This CDR3 spans 19 amino acids. Germline CDR1 MNHEY, CDR2 SMNVEV (reference sequence). Ten or more counts support this clonotype. The antigen remains unidentified. The time point was: sample taken at primary tumor resection. From tumor, nontumor lung or frozen PBMC, whole RNA was taken unsorted for sequencing. The chain joins TRBV27 to TRBJ1-2; TRBD1 is a possible D gene (5 bases). Material: PBMCs, obtained at surgery. This receptor was taken from a female donor with early-stage non-small cell lung cancer. The CDR3: CASSSEAFESRATAYGYTF. Here the CDR3 DNA reads TGTGCCAGCAGTTCCGAAGCCTTTGAATCCAGGGCGACAGCCTATGGCTACACCTTC.